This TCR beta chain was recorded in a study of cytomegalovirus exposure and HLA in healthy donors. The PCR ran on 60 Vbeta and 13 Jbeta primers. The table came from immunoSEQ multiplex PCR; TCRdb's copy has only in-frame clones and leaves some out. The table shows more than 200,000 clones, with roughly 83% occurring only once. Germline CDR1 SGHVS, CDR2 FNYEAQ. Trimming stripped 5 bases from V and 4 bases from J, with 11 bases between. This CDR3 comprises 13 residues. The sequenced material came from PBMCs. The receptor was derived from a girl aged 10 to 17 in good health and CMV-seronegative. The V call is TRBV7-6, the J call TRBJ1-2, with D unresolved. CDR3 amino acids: CASSPLTAYGYTF. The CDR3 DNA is TGTGCCAGCAGCCCGCTCACAGCCTATGGCTACACCTTC. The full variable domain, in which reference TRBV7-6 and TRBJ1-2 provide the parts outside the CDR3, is GAGVSQSPRYKVTKRGQDVALRCDPISGHVSLYWYRQALGQGPEFLTYFNYEAQQDKSGLPNDRFSAERPEGSISTLTIQRTEQRDSAMYRCASSPLTAYGYTFGSGTRLTVV.